These T cell receptor beta chains were read from a single sample in a study of patients and donors after allogeneic stem cell transplantation. In TCRdb, the RT-PCR reads were re-called with MiXCR into one record per CDR3 protein. In the table there are roughly 190,000 distinct CDR3 sequences, 41% of which are singletons. Sequenced: blood, either unsorted or a sorted T cell fraction (not recorded which). Every receptor here comes from a human donor who was either an allogeneic HSCT recipient or a stem cell or donor lymphocyte infusion donor (not recorded which). It is not recorded whose cells these are; they may come from a transplant donor. CDR3s include the opening cysteine and the closing phenylalanine or tryptophan. The D gene is left open where the match is weak. The size of a clone is reported for some rows only, either as once, few or many, or as a class for expanded clones.

clone_size: once
j_call: TRBJ2-3
v_call: TRBV7-7
d_call: -
cdr3_aa: CASSYHTGDTQYF
cdr3_nt: TGTGCTAGCAGCTATCATACGGGAGATACGCAGTATTTT

clone_size: few
j_call: TRBJ1-2
v_call: TRBV5-5
d_call: -
cdr3_aa: CASSLGPSYGYTF
cdr3_nt: TGTGCCAGCAGCTTAGGACCCAGCTATGGCTACACCTTC

clone_size: -
j_call: TRBJ1-1
v_call: TRBV29-1
d_call: TRBD1
cdr3_aa: CSVEGTGGNTEAFF
cdr3_nt: TGCAGCGTTGAAGGCACAGGGGGTAACACTGAAGCTTTCTTT

clone_size: -
j_call: TRBJ2-7
v_call: TRBV20-1
d_call: TRBD2
cdr3_aa: CSASPLAGNYEQYF
cdr3_nt: TGCAGTGCTAGTCCATTAGCGGGAAACTACGAGCAGTACTTC

clone_size: -
j_call: TRBJ2-1
v_call: TRBV20-1
d_call: TRBD2
cdr3_aa: CSARDGRLAGVYNEQFF
cdr3_nt: TGCAGTGCTAGAGATGGGAGACTAGCGGGAGTGTACAATGAGCAGTTCTTC

clone_size: -
j_call: TRBJ1-2
v_call: TRBV9
d_call: -
cdr3_aa: CASSVDPDRNYGYTF
cdr3_nt: TGTGCCAGCAGCGTAGACCCGGACAGAAACTATGGCTACACCTTC

clone_size: -
j_call: TRBJ1-3
v_call: TRBV7-8
d_call: -
cdr3_aa: CASSATGDDERTIYF
cdr3_nt: TGTGCCAGCAGCGCCACAGGAGATGACGAAAGGACCATATATTTT

clone_size: -
j_call: TRBJ2-7
v_call: TRBV11-2
d_call: -
cdr3_aa: CASSLDGSSREQYF
cdr3_nt: TGTGCCAGCAGCTTAGATGGTAGCTCACGGGAGCAGTACTTC

clone_size: -
j_call: TRBJ1-1
v_call: TRBV12-3/TRBV12-4
d_call: -
cdr3_aa: CASSLALWLMNTEAFF
cdr3_nt: TGTGCCAGCAGTTTAGCTTTGTGGCTTATGAACACTGAAGCTTTCTTT

clone_size: -
j_call: TRBJ2-2
v_call: TRBV29-1
d_call: -
cdr3_aa: CSVSLRGRATGELFF
cdr3_nt: TGCAGCGTGTCTTTAAGGGGAAGGGCCACCGGGGAGCTGTTTTTT

clone_size: few
j_call: TRBJ2-1
v_call: TRBV27
d_call: TRBD2
cdr3_aa: CASSPGLAGALDNEQFF
cdr3_nt: TGTGCCAGCAGTCCAGGGTTAGCGGGAGCTCTTGACAATGAGCAGTTCTTC

clone_size: -
j_call: TRBJ2-3
v_call: TRBV4-3
d_call: -
cdr3_aa: CASSQDGTTTDTQYF
cdr3_nt: TGCGCCAGCAGCCAAGACGGGACAACCACAGATACGCAGTATTTT

clone_size: -
j_call: TRBJ1-3
v_call: TRBV30
d_call: TRBD1
cdr3_aa: CAWRTGGSGNTIYF
cdr3_nt: TGTGCCTGGAGAACAGGGGGCAGTGGAAACACCATATATTTT

clone_size: few
j_call: TRBJ1-4
v_call: TRBV7-2
d_call: -
cdr3_aa: CASSLGGTNEKLFF
cdr3_nt: TGTGCCAGCAGCTTGGGAGGGACTAATGAAAAACTGTTTTTT

clone_size: -
j_call: TRBJ2-4
v_call: TRBV5-1
d_call: -
cdr3_aa: CASSRVRDKNIQYF
cdr3_nt: TGCGCCAGCAGCAGGGTTCGGGACAAAAACATTCAGTACTTC

clone_size: -
j_call: TRBJ1-4
v_call: TRBV6-5
d_call: -
cdr3_aa: CASSPRDTTNEKLFF
cdr3_nt: TGTGCCAGCAGTCCAAGGGACACAACTAATGAAAAACTGTTTTTT

clone_size: -
j_call: TRBJ1-2
v_call: TRBV12-3/TRBV12-4
d_call: TRBD1
cdr3_aa: CASDSGGLNGYTF
cdr3_nt: TGTGCCAGCGATTCAGGGGGGCTTAATGGCTACACCTTC

clone_size: -
j_call: TRBJ1-1
v_call: TRBV28
d_call: TRBD1
cdr3_aa: CASSLDRGQPMNTEAFF
cdr3_nt: TGTGCCAGCAGCCTAGACAGGGGACAACCAATGAACACTGAAGCTTTCTTT

clone_size: -
j_call: TRBJ2-7
v_call: TRBV24-1
d_call: -
cdr3_aa: CATSGRQAKPLEQYF
cdr3_nt: TGTGCCACCAGTGGTAGACAGGCGAAACCCCTCGAGCAGTACTTC

clone_size: -
j_call: TRBJ1-1
v_call: TRBV9
d_call: TRBD1
cdr3_aa: CASSSRVGGQGNTEAFF
cdr3_nt: TGTGCCAGCAGCTCACGGGTTGGGGGACAGGGGAACACTGAAGCTTTCTTT

clone_size: -
j_call: TRBJ1-5
v_call: TRBV20-1
d_call: TRBD1
cdr3_aa: CSATGQGPQPQHF
cdr3_nt: TGCAGTGCCACGGGACAGGGGCCCCAGCCCCAGCATTTT

clone_size: once
j_call: TRBJ2-2
v_call: TRBV4-3
d_call: -
cdr3_aa: CASSQETGPKRTGELFF
cdr3_nt: TGCGCCAGCAGCCAAGAAACAGGGCCCAAGCGCACCGGGGAGCTGTTTTTT

clone_size: -
j_call: TRBJ1-1
v_call: TRBV30
d_call: -
cdr3_aa: CAWSVGVGTEAFF
cdr3_nt: TGTGCCTGGAGTGTAGGGGTCGGGACTGAAGCTTTCTTT

clone_size: -
j_call: TRBJ2-5
v_call: TRBV29-1
d_call: TRBD2
cdr3_aa: CSVRTSAETQYF
cdr3_nt: TGCAGCGTTAGGACTAGCGCTGAGACCCAGTACTTC

clone_size: -
j_call: TRBJ2-3
v_call: TRBV24-1
d_call: TRBD1
cdr3_aa: CATSDPGQGNSDTQYF
cdr3_nt: TGTGCCACCAGTGATCCGGGACAGGGGAATTCAGATACGCAGTATTTT

clone_size: -
j_call: TRBJ2-1
v_call: TRBV27
d_call: -
cdr3_aa: CASSWKRTYNEQFF
cdr3_nt: TGTGCCAGCAGTTGGAAGCGGACCTACAATGAGCAGTTCTTC

clone_size: -
j_call: TRBJ2-1
v_call: TRBV4-3
d_call: TRBD2
cdr3_aa: CASSQASGHYNEQFF
cdr3_nt: TGCGCCAGCAGCCAAGCTAGCGGGCACTACAATGAGCAGTTCTTC

clone_size: few
j_call: TRBJ1-3
v_call: TRBV29-1
d_call: -
cdr3_aa: CSVELGGSGNTIYF
cdr3_nt: TGCAGCGTTGAATTGGGCGGCTCTGGAAACACCATATATTTT

clone_size: few
j_call: TRBJ1-4
v_call: TRBV11-2
d_call: -
cdr3_aa: CASSLDGTSNEKLFF
cdr3_nt: TGTGCCAGCAGCTTAGACGGGACATCAAATGAAAAACTGTTTTTT

clone_size: few
j_call: TRBJ2-3
v_call: TRBV5-1
d_call: -
cdr3_aa: CASRSRTSTDTQYF
cdr3_nt: TGCGCCAGCCGTTCGAGGACTAGCACAGATACGCAGTATTTT

clone_size: -
j_call: TRBJ1-2
v_call: TRBV6-6
d_call: -
cdr3_aa: CATLMGSSYGYTF
cdr3_nt: TGTGCCACCTTGATGGGGAGTAGCTATGGCTACACCTTC

clone_size: -
j_call: TRBJ1-1
v_call: TRBV29-1
d_call: -
cdr3_aa: CSVNNPNTEAFF
cdr3_nt: TGCAGCGTGAACAATCCGAACACTGAAGCTTTCTTT

clone_size: few
j_call: TRBJ1-4
v_call: TRBV7-6
d_call: -
cdr3_aa: CASSSDSNEKLFF
cdr3_nt: TGTGCCAGCAGCTCCGACAGTAATGAAAAACTGTTTTTT

clone_size: -
j_call: TRBJ1-2
v_call: TRBV11-1
d_call: -
cdr3_aa: CASSLRPNYGYTF
cdr3_nt: TGTGCCAGCAGCTTACGGCCTAACTATGGCTACACCTTC

clone_size: few
j_call: TRBJ2-1
v_call: TRBV7-9
d_call: -
cdr3_aa: CASSLSIGSNNEQFF
cdr3_nt: TGTGCCAGCAGCTTAAGTATCGGTAGTAACAATGAGCAGTTCTTC

clone_size: few
j_call: TRBJ1-3
v_call: TRBV20-1
d_call: -
cdr3_aa: CSAPTVLVGSRSGNTIYF
cdr3_nt: TGCAGTGCTCCAACAGTCCTCGTAGGTTCTCGCTCTGGAAACACCATATATTTT

clone_size: many
j_call: TRBJ1-1
v_call: TRBV7-9
d_call: -
cdr3_aa: CASSLTGAEAFF
cdr3_nt: TGTGCCAGCAGCTTAACCGGGGCTGAAGCTTTCTTT

clone_size: few
j_call: TRBJ1-6
v_call: TRBV4-3
d_call: -
cdr3_aa: CASSQDPPSSYNSPLHF
cdr3_nt: TGCGCCAGCAGCCAGGATCCACCGAGCTCCTATAATTCACCCCTCCACTTT

clone_size: -
j_call: TRBJ2-5
v_call: TRBV27
d_call: -
cdr3_aa: CASSAQYQETQYF
cdr3_nt: TGTGCCAGCAGTGCACAGTACCAAGAGACCCAGTACTTC

clone_size: -
j_call: TRBJ2-3
v_call: TRBV28
d_call: TRBD2
cdr3_aa: CASSAGGSTDTQYF
cdr3_nt: TGTGCCAGCAGTGCCGGGGGGAGCACAGATACGCAGTATTTT

clone_size: -
j_call: TRBJ2-1
v_call: TRBV4-1
d_call: -
cdr3_aa: CASSQDGGSNNEQFF
cdr3_nt: TGCGCCAGCAGCCAAGACGGCGGATCCAACAATGAGCAGTTCTTC

clone_size: -
j_call: TRBJ1-2
v_call: TRBV12-3/TRBV12-4
d_call: -
cdr3_aa: CASSPRRVNGYTF
cdr3_nt: TGTGCCAGCAGTCCGAGGAGAGTTAATGGCTACACCTTC

clone_size: -
j_call: TRBJ2-7
v_call: TRBV7-6
d_call: TRBD2
cdr3_aa: CASSLGSSGRVYEQYF
cdr3_nt: TGTGCCAGCAGCTTAGGATCTAGCGGGAGGGTATACGAGCAGTACTTC

clone_size: -
j_call: TRBJ2-2
v_call: TRBV3-1
d_call: -
cdr3_aa: CASSQEAPSWPTGELFF
cdr3_nt: TGTGCCAGCAGCCAAGAGGCTCCATCCTGGCCCACCGGGGAGCTGTTTTTT

clone_size: few
j_call: TRBJ1-4
v_call: TRBV15
d_call: -
cdr3_aa: CATSRVTGPTNEKLFF
cdr3_nt: TGTGCCACCAGCAGAGTCACCGGTCCAACTAATGAAAAACTGTTTTTT

clone_size: -
j_call: TRBJ2-1
v_call: TRBV7-2
d_call: TRBD1
cdr3_aa: CASTSGTGGNNEQFF
cdr3_nt: TGTGCCAGCACCTCCGGGACAGGAGGCAACAATGAGCAGTTCTTC

clone_size: few
j_call: TRBJ1-2
v_call: TRBV27
d_call: -
cdr3_aa: CASSGTAGYTF
cdr3_nt: TGTGCCAGCAGTGGGACGGCCGGCTACACCTTC

clone_size: -
j_call: TRBJ1-5
v_call: TRBV6-5
d_call: -
cdr3_aa: CASSYGQGSNQPQHF
cdr3_nt: TGTGCCAGCAGTTACGGGCAGGGAAGCAATCAGCCCCAGCATTTT

clone_size: -
j_call: TRBJ2-2
v_call: TRBV27
d_call: -
cdr3_aa: CASSSSSFDSGELFF
cdr3_nt: TGTGCCAGCAGTTCCTCCTCCTTCGACTCCGGGGAGCTGTTTTTT

clone_size: few
j_call: TRBJ1-5
v_call: TRBV4-3
d_call: -
cdr3_aa: CASSQEIGQYQPQHF
cdr3_nt: TGCGCCAGCAGCCAAGAAATCGGACAGTATCAGCCCCAGCATTTT

clone_size: -
j_call: TRBJ2-3
v_call: TRBV7-9
d_call: TRBD2
cdr3_aa: CASSSPGSGTSDTQYF
cdr3_nt: TGTGCCAGCAGCTCCCCGGGTAGCGGGACCTCAGATACGCAGTATTTT

clone_size: -
j_call: TRBJ1-4
v_call: TRBV27
d_call: -
cdr3_aa: CASSLVPRRATNEKLFF
cdr3_nt: TGTGCCAGCAGTTTAGTTCCCCGGAGGGCAACTAATGAAAAACTGTTTTTT

clone_size: -
j_call: TRBJ1-2
v_call: TRBV4-2
d_call: -
cdr3_aa: CASSPDRGNENGYTF
cdr3_nt: TGTGCCAGCAGCCCGGATCGGGGTAACGAAAATGGCTACACCTTC

clone_size: few
j_call: TRBJ2-7
v_call: TRBV15
d_call: -
cdr3_aa: CATSDGPYEQYF
cdr3_nt: TGTGCCACCAGCGACGGACCTTACGAGCAGTACTTC

clone_size: -
j_call: TRBJ2-7
v_call: TRBV7-9
d_call: -
cdr3_aa: CASSFDGYEQYF
cdr3_nt: TGTGCCAGCAGCTTTGACGGGTACGAGCAGTACTTC

clone_size: -
j_call: TRBJ1-5
v_call: TRBV12-3/TRBV12-4
d_call: -
cdr3_aa: CASSFAARGVSSNQPQHF
cdr3_nt: TGTGCCAGCAGTTTTGCCGCCCGGGGCGTATCAAGCAATCAGCCCCAGCATTTT

clone_size: -
j_call: TRBJ2-1
v_call: TRBV7-2
d_call: -
cdr3_aa: CASSLRGIPYNEQFF
cdr3_nt: TGTGCCAGCAGCTTAAGAGGGATCCCCTACAATGAGCAGTTCTTC